This T cell receptor (beta chain) appears in the sequencing data of a study of shared clonotypes between healthy human individuals. Study information: A donor's plate count was three for CD4 naive and three for CD4 memory; CD8 naive had two and CD8 memory one. Whole-study findings and limits: Specimens sampled were limited to blood, with tissue repertoires likely differing.

Those who donated, Caucasian adults without exception, all lived in Nashville, Tennessee. The table lists this clone with a count of one. Its antigen is unidentified. CDR1 is SGHTA and CDR2 is FQGNSA in the germline V gene. V lost 0 bases to trimming and J lost 3 bases, with 5 bases between them. This CDR3 spans 13 amino acids. Sequenced by immunoSEQ multiplex PCR; TCRdb stores in-frame clones only, minus some. The sample lists about 1.5 million clones, around 98% seen once, with 0.45% in the top ten. The genes are TRBV7-2 and TRBJ2-5; D gene ambiguous. This TCR was sampled from a man aged 25-45 years in good health. Sequencing was carried out using naive CD4+ T cells sorted from blood. Subset denoted: CD45RA+ positively selected. DNA of the CDR3: TGTGCCAGCAGCTTAGCGATGGAAGAGACCCAGTACTTC. It is translated as CASSLAMEETQYF.